This T cell receptor beta chain was captured by sequencing in a study of T cells in Graves' hyperthyroidism and ophthalmopathy. Using RNA transcripts as the source, TCR beta CDR3 regions were amplified. HTBI primers were used for first-round RT-PCR of the TCR CDR3. From the multiplex PCR reads, TCRdb called clonotypes with MiXCR, one entry per CDR3 protein. The sample holds roughly 710,000 distinct CDR3 sequences, about a third seen once. In its sample, this clonotype was seen many times. There are 15 residues in the CDR3. V lost 0 bases, J lost 4 bases, and 5 bases stayed unmatched. CDR1 is SGHVS and CDR2 is FQNEAQ in the germline V gene.

The clonotype comes from a woman in her thirties or forties with Graves' hyperthyroidism. The sample taken for sequencing was blood. The V gene is TRBV7-8, the J gene TRBJ2-5, with 7 bases aligning to TRBD2. This chain's CDR3 is CASSLAGLVAETQYF. CDR3 coding DNA: TGTGCCAGCAGCTTAGCCGGACTAGTCGCAGAGACCCAGTACTTC.